The 25 T cell receptor beta chains presented below share a single source sample, sequenced in a study of CD8+CD57+ T cells in acquired aplastic anemia (dated by TCRdb to between 2018 and 2020). The sequencer was an Illumina HiSeq 2000. Genomic DNA served as template for TCR beta VDJ combination and CDR3 sequence profiling. The public reads were quality trimmed at Q25 with fastp and then assembled into clones with MiXCR by TCRdb, keeping productive beta chains. Every distinct CDR3 protein forms one entry, paired with its most common genes and DNA. The sample has 400,000 to 450,000 distinct CDR3 sequences on record, around 72% of them singletons. Together, the top ten hold 3.5% to 4.5% of the sample. Sequenced material: sorted CD4+, CD8+, or CD8+CD57+ T cells (not recorded which) from PBMCs. The origin of the receptors is a human donor in good health, serving as a control.

V is TRBV6-1 and J is TRBJ1-5; a weak D match, TRBD1 (6 bases). From germline, CDR1 is MNHNS and CDR2 SASEGT. V was pared by 10 bases and J by 5 bases, with 21 bases between. CDR3 length: 15 residues. CDR3 sequence: CANRPGRGADQPQHF. The CDR3 DNA reads as TGTGCCAACAGGCCGGGACGGGGGGCTGATCAGCCCCAGCATTTT.

The rearrangement links TRBV19 to TRBJ1-5; D not resolved. The germline CDR1 and CDR2 sequences are LNHDA and SQIVND (reference sequence). The ends were cut back, 8 bases at V and 4 bases at J, with 9 bases in the middle. The CDR3 spans 12 residues. CDR3 sequence (DNA): TGTGCCAGTCGGAGGCAAAATCAGCCCCAGCATTTT. Translation: CASRRQNQPQHF.

A note on this clonotype: Sequence at one end of the junction differs from germline and may be a read error. V and J are TRBV7-2 and TRBJ1-5; D is undetermined. The length of the CDR3 is 15 residues. Germline CDR1 and CDR2: SGHTA and FQGNSA. The CDR3 spells CATSRNRSSNQDQHF. DNA of the CDR3: TGTGCCACCAGCCGTAACCGGTCAAGCAATCAGGACCAGCATTTT.

As regards this clonotype: A clone one base away is much larger, so this may be a read error. This chain uses TRBV12-3 or TRBV12-4 with TRBJ2-3, with D possibly TRBD2 on 7 matching bases. This CDR3 contains 14 residues. The V and J ends lost 6 bases and 2 bases respectively, with 12 bases between them. CDR3 loop: CASSEGGDTDTQYF. CDR3 nucleotide sequence: TGTGCCAGCAGCGAGGGGGGGGACACAGATACGCAGTATTTT.

This clonotype was observed once. In nucleotides, the CDR3 is TGTGCCATCACCCAGGGGCTAGATACAGATACGCAGTATTTT. This codes for CAITQGLDTDTQYF. The chain uses TRBV10-3 and TRBJ2-3; D perhaps matches TRBD1 (6 bases). CDR3 size: 14 residues. From germline, CDR1 is ENHRY and CDR2 SYGVKD. Trimming stripped 7 bases from V and 3 bases from J, with 14 bases between.

The J gene is TRBJ1-6, the V gene TRBV9; D uncertain. CDR1 and CDR2 from the germline V gene are SGDLS and YYNGEE. With 4 bases removed from V and 12 bases from J, the gap between germline ends came to 23 bases. The CDR3 covers 16 residues. CDR3 sequence (DNA): TGTGCCAGCAGCCCACGGTCCCCCTCCTATAAGCAACCCCTCCACTTT. It encodes CASSPRSPSYKQPLHF.

This rearrangement joins TRBV5-1 to TRBJ2-7; D call uncertain. Germline lookup yields CDR1 SGHRS and CDR2 YFSETQ. The CDR3 contains 12 residues. Deletions cut 2 bases from V and 12 bases from J, with 15 bases between. Here the CDR3 DNA reads TGCGCCAGCAGCTTAGGCATGAATCAACCGTACTTC. This translates into CASSLGMNQPYF.

The chain joins TRBV19 to TRBJ2-1, with D hard to call. This CDR3 has 15 residues. From germline, CDR1 is LNHDA and CDR2 SQIVND (reference sequence). V lost 3 bases and J 6 bases, leaving 15 bases between the germline ends. CDR3 DNA sequence: TGTGCCAGTAGTATTAAGGTCTTGGGTCCCAATGAGCAGTTCTTC. Encoded protein: CASSIKVLGPNEQFF.

The rearrangement links TRBV20-1 to TRBJ2-3; D is undetermined. Germline CDR1 reads DFQATT; CDR2 reads SNEGSKA (reference sequence). CDR3 length: 13 residues. Here the CDR3 reads CSVKQTSTDTQYF. CDR3 coding DNA: TGCAGCGTTAAACAAACTAGCACAGATACGCAGTATTTT.

V gene TRBV7-9 combines with J gene TRBJ1-1; D call uncertain. Germline V gives CDR1 SEHNR, CDR2 FQNEAQ (reference sequence). This CDR3 contains 16 residues. Trimming shortened V by 5 bases and J by 7 bases, and 23 bases separated the two germline ends. In DNA form, the CDR3 reads TGTGCCAGCAGCCAAGACCCTGGCGCGCAGTACTTTGAAGCTTTCTTT. This translates into CASSQDPGAQYFEAFF.

This clonotype was recorded once. The V call is TRBV20-1, the J call TRBJ2-3; the match to TRBD2 covers 7 bases. The germline V gene encodes CDR1 DFQATT and CDR2 SNEGSKA (reference sequence). The CDR3 has 14 amino acids. The junction had 7 bases not matched to a gene; V was cut back by 0 bases and J by 7 bases. CDR3 bases: TGCAGTGCTAGAGAGGGGGGGAGGACATATACGCAGTATTTT. Its translation is CSAREGGRTYTQYF.

Note on this clonotype: At one of its ends the junction is not consistent with the germline gene, which may arise from a read error. The J gene is TRBJ1-3, the V gene TRBV7-2; possible D gene TRBD1, 5 bases. CDR1 and CDR2 from the germline V gene are SGHTA and FQGNSA. This CDR3 spans 15 amino acids. The CDR3 DNA reads TGTGCCAGCAGCAGAGGGGTGAGGTCTGGAAACACCCTATATTTT. Translating it yields CASSRGVRSGNTLYF.

The rearrangement links TRBV6-6 to TRBJ2-7, with D possibly called TRBD1 or TRBD2 (5 bases each). Germline assignment: CDR1 MNHNY and CDR2 SVGAGI (reference sequence). V was trimmed by 6 bases and J by 3 bases, leaving 12 bases between them. The CDR3 is 13 residues long. CDR3 amino acids: CASSPGPYYEQYF. CDR3 nucleotide sequence: TGTGCCAGCAGCCCGGGACCCTACTACGAGCAGTACTTC.

The chain uses TRBV3-1 and TRBJ1-3; D unclear. The germline V gene has CDR1 LGHDT and CDR2 YNNKEL (reference sequence). This CDR3 contains 16 residues. V was cut by 1 base and J by 0 bases, with 10 bases left in between. The CDR3, as DNA: TGTGCCAGCAGCCAAGGTTCTTGGTACTCTGGAAACACCATATATTTT. Protein sequence: CASSQGSWYSGNTIYF. Together with reference TRBV3-1 and TRBJ1-3, the CDR3 gives the full variable domain: DTAVSQTPKYLVTQMGNDKSIKCEQNLGHDTMYWYKQDSKKFLKIMFSYNNKELIINETVPNRFSPKSPDKAHLNLHINSLELGDSAVYFCASSQGSWYSGNTIYFGEGSWLTVV.

This chain links TRBV20-1 with TRBJ2-6; 8 nucleotides align to TRBD2. The V segment lost 4 bases and the J segment 12 bases; nucleotides outside the gene matches: 8. The germline gives CDR1 DFQATT, CDR2 SNEGSKA (reference sequence). The CDR3 extends over 13 amino acids. CDR3 sequence reads: CSANPGLAGVLTF. The CDR3 nucleotides read TGCAGTGCTAACCCGGGTCTAGCGGGCGTCCTGACTTTC.

The rearrangement uses TRBV2 and TRBJ1-2, with 8 positions matching TRBD1. V gave up 10 bases and J gave up 6 bases; unmatched junction bases: 16. The CDR3 consists of 15 residues. CDR1 is SNHLY, CDR2 FYNNEI, per germline. The CDR3: CATTSGGSIPHGYTF. The CDR3 DNA reads TGTGCCACGACCTCAGGGGGCTCGATCCCCCATGGCTACACCTTC.

This clonotype has just a few counts. A much larger clone differs from this one at a single base, so this may be a read error. The chain uses TRBV20-1 and TRBJ1-1; perhaps TRBD1 as D (5 bases). From germline, CDR1 is DFQATT and CDR2 SNEGSKA (reference sequence). Trimming took 2 bases from V and 1 from J, leaving 11 bases between them. The CDR3 has 14 amino acids. The chain's CDR3 is CSARSAGRNTEAFF. The CDR3 nucleotides read TGCAGTGCTAGATCTGCAGGGAGGAACACTGAAGCTTTCTTT.

J is TRBJ1-2 and V is TRBV13; the D gene is possibly TRBD1 (6 bases). Germline lookup yields CDR1 PRHDT and CDR2 FYEKMQ (reference sequence). The CDR3 length is 14 residues. With 9 bases removed from V and 3 bases from J, the gap between germline ends came to 17 bases. The chain's CDR3 is CASTLGGGDYGYTF. The CDR3 DNA reads TGTGCCAGTACCTTGGGAGGGGGTGACTATGGCTACACCTTC.

Concerning this clonotype: It is likely a read error, because the conserved phenylalanine at the end of the CDR3 is missing. The chain has TRBV6-2 or TRBV6-3 and TRBJ2-2, with 8 bases matching TRBD1. CDR1 is MNHEY and CDR2 is SVGEGT in the germline V gene. The CDR3 covers 17 residues. The DNA of the CDR3 is TGCGCCAGCAACACCCGGGACAGGTTTAGTAACACCGGGGAGCTGTTTTCT. Translating gives CASNTRDRFSNTGELFS.

This CDR3 reads CASSLGPGGELVLYF. For the CDR3, the DNA is TGTGCCAGCAGCTTAGGTCCGGGCGGGGAGCTAGTGCTTTACTTC. This chain links TRBV7-2 with TRBJ2-7, with TRBD2 as a possible D gene (6 bases). The germline CDR1 and CDR2 sequences are SGHTA and FQGNSA. V shed 1 base and J shed 13 bases, with 23 bases lying between them. CDR3 length: 15 residues.

This clonotype was seen ten or more times. The V and J genes are TRBV10-2 and TRBJ2-3; D unclear. The CDR3 extends over 16 amino acids. V gave up 8 bases and J gave up 4 bases, with 22 bases separating them. Looked up from germline, CDR1 is WSHSY and CDR2 is SAAADI. CDR3 in DNA: TGCGCCAGCCGGCCGCCGGCCAGAGATGGCGCAGATACGCAGTATTTT. It translates to CASRPPARDGADTQYF.

This clonotype was counted a few times. Possible read error: a much larger clone is one base away. V usage is TRBV6-2 or TRBV6-3 and J usage is TRBJ1-6; no clear D gene. This CDR3 has 18 amino acids. V lost 2 bases to trimming and J lost 14 bases, with 28 bases between them. From germline, CDR1 is MNHEY and CDR2 SVGEGT. The CDR3 spells CASSYLTSGMFGGLTLHF. The CDR3 coding sequence is TGTGCCAGCAGTTACCTTACGTCCGGGATGTTCGGAGGATTGACCCTCCACTTT.

This clonotype was detected only once. The chain's CDR3 is CAITDWRNYGYTF. The CDR3 DNA reads as TGTGCCATCACTGATTGGCGGAACTATGGCTACACCTTC. The chain carries TRBV10-3 and TRBJ1-2; D is ambiguous. CDR1 and CDR2 from the germline V gene are ENHRY and SYGVKD. Trimming left V 7 bases short and J 2 bases short, with 11 bases between. This CDR3 region has 13 residues.

The rearrangement joins TRBV29-1 to TRBJ1-1; D call uncertain. There are 13 residues in the CDR3. Germline CDR1 is SQVTM and CDR2 is ANQGSEA. V was pared by 3 bases and J by 11 bases, with 19 bases between. In nucleotides, the CDR3 is TGCAGCGTTGATCAGGAAATGAACACTCAGGCTTTCTTT. It is translated as CSVDQEMNTQAFF. Supplemented by reference TRBV29-1 and TRBJ1-1, the full variable domain reads SAVISQKPSRDICQRGTSLTIQCQVDSQVTMMFWYRQQPGQSLTLIATANQGSEATYESGFVIDKFPISRPNLTFSTLTVSNMSPEDSSIYLCSVDQEMNTQAFFGQGTRLTVV.

A remark on this clonotype: This likely comes from a read error, as the CDR3 has no conserved phenylalanine or tryptophan at its end. Because the CDR3's place on the DNA is in doubt, the DNA is left out and the CDR3 is given as listed by TCRdb. This chain connects TRBV7-9 to TRBJ1-6. The CDR3 has 13 amino acids, counting both end residues. CDR1 is SEHNR, CDR2 FQNEAQ, per germline (reference sequence). CDR3 sequence: CASSLSTDTQHFC.